The next 8 T cell receptor beta chains were all read from a single sample in a study of T cell changes during pregnancy in multiple sclerosis. The data were produced by immunoSEQ multiplex PCR, yet TCRdb's version contains in-frame clones alone and is incomplete. The sample shows about 51,000 clones, under 95% of them seen only once. The specimen comprised CD4+ T cells from peripheral blood mononuclear cells, sampled in the second trimester of pregnancy. These receptors were obtained from a female donor with multiple sclerosis, enrolled in a pregnancy study.

The V gene is TRBV4-2, the J gene TRBJ1-2; D call uncertain. Looked up from germline, CDR1 is LGHNA and CDR2 is YNFKEQ. The CDR3 totals 15 residues. V was clipped by 0 bases and J by 4 bases, with 12 bases between them. The CDR3 here is CASSQEEDLGYGYTF. In DNA, the CDR3 is TGTGCCAGCAGCCAAGAGGAGGATCTGGGCTATGGCTACACCTTC.

The chain recombines TRBV7-2 with TRBJ2-1; 10 nucleotides agree with TRBD2. This CDR3 comprises 17 residues. The junction had 8 bases not matched to a gene; V was cut back by 2 bases and J by 4 bases. The V gene's germline CDR1 is SGHTA and CDR2 FQGNSA. The CDR3 loop is CASSLRLVAGGYNEQFF. CDR3 DNA: TGTGCCAGCAGCTTAAGGCTGGTAGCGGGGGGATACAATGAGCAGTTCTTC.

The chain employs TRBV5-5 and TRBJ2-5, with TRBD2 matching over 8 bases. Germline-derived CDR1 and CDR2 are SGHKS and YYEKEE (reference sequence). This CDR3 region has 15 residues. Trimming at V came to 1 base and at J to 1 base, leaving 3 bases not matched to a gene. This CDR3 reads CASSLRGGTQETQYF. The DNA of the CDR3 is TGTGCCAGCAGCTTGCGGGGGGGTACCCAAGAGACCCAGTACTTC.

The rearrangement uses TRBV18 and TRBJ1-5; a weak D match, TRBD1 (6 bases). This CDR3 comprises 17 residues. Germline V gene data show CDR1 as KGHSH and CDR2 as LQKENI. V was shortened by 2 bases and J by 7 bases, with 21 bases between the two germline ends. CDR3 coding DNA: TGTGCCAGCTCACCAACAGAAGGGGGGGCCTACGGCCAGCCCCAGCATTTT. Translated, it gives CASSPTEGGAYGQPQHF.

This rearrangement joins TRBV7-6 to TRBJ1-5; 12 bases agree with TRBD1. The germline V gene encodes CDR1 SGHVS and CDR2 FNYEAQ. The trim removed 4 bases at V and 2 bases at J, leaving 6 bases unmatched. This CDR3 comprises 17 residues. The DNA for the CDR3 is TGTGCCAGCAGCTCGGGACAGGGGGCGAGACGCAATCAGCCCCAGCATTTT. Protein: CASSSGQGARRNQPQHF.

The V and J genes are TRBV7-6 and TRBJ1-1, with D unclear. The ends were cut back, 1 base at V and 5 bases at J, with 14 bases in the middle. The length of the CDR3 is 15 residues. Per the germline V gene, CDR1 is SGHVS and CDR2 is FNYEAQ. CDR3 region: CASSLESSVWTEAFF. The CDR3 bases are TGTGCCAGCAGCTTAGAATCGAGCGTTTGGACTGAAGCTTTCTTT.

The chain couples TRBV18 to TRBJ2-7, with 8 bases identical to TRBD1. The CDR3 has 14 amino acids. Germline V gene lookup returns CDR1 KGHSH and CDR2 LQKENI. V lost 3 bases to trimming and J lost 6 bases; unmatched junction nucleotides: 7. CDR3 coding DNA: TGTGCCAGCTCACCCCGGACAGGGTGGTCCGAGCAGTACTTC. This codes for CASSPRTGWSEQYF.

J is TRBJ1-5 and V is TRBV6-5; 8 nucleotides agree with TRBD1. The J segment lost 2 bases and the V segment lost 6 bases, leaving 6 bases of the junction unmatched. This CDR3 contains 15 residues. The germline V gene has CDR1 MNHEY and CDR2 SVGAGI. This CDR3 is CASSPGQGGNQPQHF. The DNA of the CDR3 is TGTGCCAGCAGCCCCGGACAGGGAGGCAATCAGCCCCAGCATTTT.